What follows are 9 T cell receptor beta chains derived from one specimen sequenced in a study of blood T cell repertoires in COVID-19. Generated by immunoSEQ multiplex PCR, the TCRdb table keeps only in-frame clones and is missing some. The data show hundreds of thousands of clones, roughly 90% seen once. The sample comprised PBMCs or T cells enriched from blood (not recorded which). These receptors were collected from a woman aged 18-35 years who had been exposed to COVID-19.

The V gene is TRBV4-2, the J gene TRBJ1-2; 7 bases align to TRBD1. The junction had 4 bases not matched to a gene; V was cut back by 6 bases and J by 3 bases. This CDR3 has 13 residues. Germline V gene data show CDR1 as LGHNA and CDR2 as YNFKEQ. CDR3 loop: CASSPQGDYGYTF. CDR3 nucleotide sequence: TGTGCCAGCAGTCCCCAGGGGGACTATGGCTACACCTTC.

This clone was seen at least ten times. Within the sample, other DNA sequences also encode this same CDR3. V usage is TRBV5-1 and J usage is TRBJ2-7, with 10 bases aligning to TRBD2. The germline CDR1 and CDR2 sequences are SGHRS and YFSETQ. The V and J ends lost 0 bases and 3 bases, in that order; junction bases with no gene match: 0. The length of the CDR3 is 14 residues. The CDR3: CASSLASGSYEQYF. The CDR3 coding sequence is TGCGCCAGCAGCTTGGCTAGCGGGAGCTACGAGCAGTACTTC.

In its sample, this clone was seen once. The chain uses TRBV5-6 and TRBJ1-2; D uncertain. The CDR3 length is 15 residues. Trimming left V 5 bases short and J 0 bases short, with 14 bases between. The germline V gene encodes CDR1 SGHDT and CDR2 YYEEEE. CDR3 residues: CASRRTDGTNYGYTF. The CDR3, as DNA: TGTGCCAGCAGGCGAACGGACGGGACTAACTATGGCTACACCTTC.

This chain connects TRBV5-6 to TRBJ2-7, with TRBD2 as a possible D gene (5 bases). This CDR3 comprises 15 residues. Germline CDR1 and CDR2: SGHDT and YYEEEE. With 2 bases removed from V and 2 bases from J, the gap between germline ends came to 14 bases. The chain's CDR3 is CASSFISVKPYEQYF. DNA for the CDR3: TGTGCCAGCAGCTTTATTAGCGTCAAGCCCTACGAGCAGTACTTC.

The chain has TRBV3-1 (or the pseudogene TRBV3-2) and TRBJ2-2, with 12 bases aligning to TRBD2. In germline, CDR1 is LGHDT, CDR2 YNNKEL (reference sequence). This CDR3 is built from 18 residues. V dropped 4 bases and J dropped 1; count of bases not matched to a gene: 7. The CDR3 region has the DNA TGTGCCAGCAGCCTTTACCCGACTAGCGGGGGGAACACCGGGGAGCTGTTTTTT. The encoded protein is CASSLYPTSGGNTGELFF.

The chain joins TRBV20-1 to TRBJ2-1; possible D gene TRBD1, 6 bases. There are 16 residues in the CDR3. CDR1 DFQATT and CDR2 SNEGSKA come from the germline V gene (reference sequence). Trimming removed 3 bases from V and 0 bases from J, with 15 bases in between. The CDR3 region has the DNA TGCAGTGCTAGTGGGTCCGTAGGGGGCTCCTACAATGAGCAGTTCTTC. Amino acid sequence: CSASGSVGGSYNEQFF.

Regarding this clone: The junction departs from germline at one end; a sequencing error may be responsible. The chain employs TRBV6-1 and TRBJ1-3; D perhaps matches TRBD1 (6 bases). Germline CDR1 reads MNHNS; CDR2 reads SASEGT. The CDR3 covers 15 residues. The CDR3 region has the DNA TGTGCCAGCAGGGAAGGACAGTTCTCTGGAAACACCATATATTTT. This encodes CASREGQFSGNTIYF.

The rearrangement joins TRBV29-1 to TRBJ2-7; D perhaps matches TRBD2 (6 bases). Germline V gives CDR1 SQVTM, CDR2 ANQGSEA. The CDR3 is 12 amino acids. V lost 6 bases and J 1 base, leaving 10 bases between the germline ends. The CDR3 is CSVEGQSYEQYF. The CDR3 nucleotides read TGCAGCGTGGAGGGGCAGTCCTACGAGCAGTACTTC.

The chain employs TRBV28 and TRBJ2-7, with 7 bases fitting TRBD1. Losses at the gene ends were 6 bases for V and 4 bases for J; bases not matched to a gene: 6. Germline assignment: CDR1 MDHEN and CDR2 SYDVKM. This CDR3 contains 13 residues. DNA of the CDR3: TGTGCCAGCAGCCATGGGACAGTATACGAGCAGTACTTC. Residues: CASSHGTVYEQYF.